A selection of T cell receptor beta chains follows, all from one sample in a study of cytomegalovirus exposure and HLA in healthy donors. TCRdb's copy holds only in-frame clones and misses some; the assay was immunoSEQ multiplex PCR. The sample contains under 85,000 clones, around 78% of which appear only once. Source material: PBMCs. These receptors were obtained from a man aged 35 to 55 in good health and CMV-seronegative. CDR3s include the opening cysteine and the closing phenylalanine or tryptophan. The order of the fields is J gene, clone size, D gene, V gene, CDR3 DNA, CDR3 protein. D genes are given only for firm matches. A row's size may be missing; if present it is once, few, many or a size class.

j_gene: TRBJ2-5; abundance: .; d_gene: .; v_gene: TRBV28; CDR3nt: TGTGCCAGCAGCGACAGGAACGAGGAGACCCAGTACTTC; CDR3aa: CASSDRNEETQYF
j_gene: TRBJ2-7; abundance: .; d_gene: TRBD1; v_gene: TRBV18; CDR3nt: TGTGCCAGCTCACAGGGACAGGGTAGGGAGCAGTACTTC; CDR3aa: CASSQGQGREQYF
j_gene: TRBJ2-1; abundance: .; d_gene: .; v_gene: TRBV6-6; CDR3nt: TGTGCCAGCTTGGCAGACTACTACAATGAGCAGTTCTTC; CDR3aa: CASLADYYNEQFF
j_gene: TRBJ1-2; abundance: few; d_gene: .; v_gene: TRBV27; CDR3nt: TGTGCCAGCAGTTTCAGAGACAGAAGAGATGGCTACACCTTC; CDR3aa: CASSFRDRRDGYTF
j_gene: TRBJ2-7; abundance: .; d_gene: .; v_gene: TRBV7-2; CDR3nt: TGTGCCAGCAGCTTAGGCGCCTACAGGGCCTACGAGCAGTACTTC; CDR3aa: CASSLGAYRAYEQYF
j_gene: TRBJ1-5; abundance: .; d_gene: .; v_gene: TRBV7-8; CDR3nt: TGTGCCAGCAGCTTACATAGCAATCAGCCCCAGCATTTT; CDR3aa: CASSLHSNQPQHF
j_gene: TRBJ1-2; abundance: .; d_gene: TRBD1; v_gene: TRBV6-1; CDR3nt: TGTGCCAGCAGTGGGACAGGGGTAGTTCTTGGAAGCTACACCTTC; CDR3aa: CASSGTGVVLGSYTF
j_gene: TRBJ2-1; abundance: .; d_gene: .; v_gene: TRBV19; CDR3nt: TGTGCCAGTAGTCTAGGGCGTGATCGGAGGAATGAGCAGTTCTTC; CDR3aa: CASSLGRDRRNEQFF
j_gene: TRBJ2-6; abundance: once; d_gene: TRBD1; v_gene: TRBV27; CDR3nt: TGTGCCAGCAGCTGGGACAGGGTCCCTCCTGGGGCCAACGTCCTGACTTTC; CDR3aa: CASSWDRVPPGANVLTF
j_gene: TRBJ2-7; abundance: .; d_gene: .; v_gene: TRBV5-4; CDR3nt: TGTGCCAGCAGCTTGGGTGTATCGGCAGGGATCGAGCAGTACTTC; CDR3aa: CASSLGVSAGIEQYF
j_gene: TRBJ1-1; abundance: .; d_gene: TRBD1; v_gene: TRBV4-2; CDR3nt: TGTGCCAGCAGCCAAGTCGGGACAGGGGGTCGGGACACTGAAGCTTTCTTT; CDR3aa: CASSQVGTGGRDTEAFF
j_gene: TRBJ2-5; abundance: .; d_gene: TRBD1; v_gene: TRBV5-5; CDR3nt: TGTGCCAGCCACAGGGGGTTCGAGACCCAGTACTTC; CDR3aa: CASHRGFETQYF
j_gene: TRBJ1-1; abundance: .; d_gene: .; v_gene: TRBV27; CDR3nt: TGTGCCAGCAGTTATCAGGGATCAAACACTGAAGCTTTCTTT; CDR3aa: CASSYQGSNTEAFF
j_gene: TRBJ2-3; abundance: .; d_gene: TRBD2; v_gene: TRBV4-2; CDR3nt: TGTGCCAGCAGCCAGTCCGGGACTAGAGGCACAGATACGCAGTATTTT; CDR3aa: CASSQSGTRGTDTQYF
j_gene: TRBJ2-3; abundance: once; d_gene: .; v_gene: TRBV6-5; CDR3nt: TGTGCCAGCAGTTACCACCAGAAAGATACGCAGTATTTT; CDR3aa: CASSYHQKDTQYF
j_gene: TRBJ2-1; abundance: .; d_gene: .; v_gene: TRBV29-1; CDR3nt: TGCAGCGTTGGCGGACAGACCTACAATGAGCAGTTCTTC; CDR3aa: CSVGGQTYNEQFF
j_gene: TRBJ2-5; abundance: .; d_gene: TRBD2; v_gene: TRBV9; CDR3nt: TGTGCCAGCAGCACGACTAGCGGGAGGGGTGAGACCCAGTACTTC; CDR3aa: CASSTTSGRGETQYF
j_gene: TRBJ2-7; abundance: .; d_gene: TRBD1; v_gene: TRBV6-5; CDR3nt: TGTGCCAGCAGGGGGACAGCCTCCTACGAGCAGTACTTC; CDR3aa: CASRGTASYEQYF
j_gene: TRBJ2-6; abundance: .; d_gene: .; v_gene: TRBV7-3; CDR3nt: TGTGCCAGCAGCTTAACGAGGGCTGGGGCCAACGTCCTGACTTTC; CDR3aa: CASSLTRAGANVLTF
j_gene: TRBJ2-1; abundance: .; d_gene: TRBD2; v_gene: TRBV19; CDR3nt: TGTGCCAGTAGTGCCGGACTAGCGGGAGGGTGGAATGAGCAGTTCTTC; CDR3aa: CASSAGLAGGWNEQFF
j_gene: TRBJ2-7; abundance: once; d_gene: .; v_gene: TRBV18; CDR3nt: TGTGCCAGCTCGGAAGGACAGCCTCGCCACGAGCAGTACTTC; CDR3aa: CASSEGQPRHEQYF
j_gene: TRBJ1-5; abundance: few; d_gene: .; v_gene: TRBV6-5; CDR3nt: TGTGCCAGCAGTCCTCGGACAAACTATCAGCCCCAGCATTTT; CDR3aa: CASSPRTNYQPQHF
j_gene: TRBJ2-7; abundance: once; d_gene: TRBD2; v_gene: TRBV7-9; CDR3nt: TGTTCCAGCAGCAAGCGGGGTCCTAGCGGGTACGAGCAGTACTTC; CDR3aa: CSSSKRGPSGYEQYF
j_gene: TRBJ2-4; abundance: .; d_gene: .; v_gene: TRBV11-2; CDR3nt: TGTGCCAGCAGCTTAGGGGAAGGGCTAGCCAAAAACAGTCAGTACTTC; CDR3aa: CASSLGEGLAKNSQYF
j_gene: TRBJ2-1; abundance: .; d_gene: TRBD2; v_gene: TRBV7-9; CDR3nt: TGTGCCAGCAGCTTAGTCCGGGTAGCGGGAGTGCGGGAGCAGTTCTTC; CDR3aa: CASSLVRVAGVREQFF
j_gene: TRBJ1-1; abundance: .; d_gene: .; v_gene: TRBV9; CDR3nt: TGTGCCAGCAGCCGAGATTTCAACACTGAAGCTTTCTTT; CDR3aa: CASSRDFNTEAFF
j_gene: TRBJ2-7; abundance: .; d_gene: .; v_gene: TRBV6-1; CDR3nt: TGTGCCAGCAGTCCAGGGGGGACCCTAACCTACGAGCAGTACTTC; CDR3aa: CASSPGGTLTYEQYF
j_gene: TRBJ2-1; abundance: .; d_gene: .; v_gene: TRBV21-1; CDR3nt: TGTGCCAGCAGACGGTTTAGGACAGCCGAAGAAGCAAATGAGCAGTTCTTC; CDR3aa: CASRRFRTAEEANEQFF
j_gene: TRBJ1-1; abundance: .; d_gene: TRBD1; v_gene: TRBV29-1; CDR3nt: TGCAGCGTTCAGGGGGCCCCGAACACTGAAGCTTTCTTT; CDR3aa: CSVQGAPNTEAFF
j_gene: TRBJ1-2; abundance: .; d_gene: .; v_gene: TRBV28; CDR3nt: TGTGCCAGCAGCCCCCGTATCTATGGCTACACCTTC; CDR3aa: CASSPRIYGYTF
j_gene: TRBJ2-7; abundance: .; d_gene: TRBD2; v_gene: TRBV18; CDR3nt: TGTGCCAGCTCACCATGGGAGGGAGATCCGGTCGAGCAGTACTTC; CDR3aa: CASSPWEGDPVEQYF
j_gene: TRBJ2-7; abundance: .; d_gene: .; v_gene: TRBV5-1; CDR3nt: TGCGCCAGCAGCTTGGGAACAGGTATCAGGTCCTACGAGCAGTACTTC; CDR3aa: CASSLGTGIRSYEQYF
j_gene: TRBJ1-1; abundance: .; d_gene: .; v_gene: TRBV4-1; CDR3nt: TGCGCCAGCAGCCAGAAACAGGTCCTGAACACTGAAGCTTTCTTT; CDR3aa: CASSQKQVLNTEAFF
j_gene: TRBJ1-5; abundance: few; d_gene: .; v_gene: TRBV18; CDR3nt: TGTGCCAGCTCACCAGACAACAATCAGCCCCAGCATTTT; CDR3aa: CASSPDNNQPQHF